These T cell receptor beta chains were read from a single sample in a study of T cells in Graves' hyperthyroidism and ophthalmopathy. Via MiXCR, TCRdb re-called the multiplex PCR reads, giving one row per CDR3 protein. The sample contains about 350,000 distinct CDR3 sequences, roughly 15% of which appear only once. Material: blood. These receptor sequences come from a woman under 40 with Graves' hyperthyroidism that later progressed to Graves' ophthalmopathy. CDR3s include the opening cysteine and the closing phenylalanine or tryptophan. D genes are given only for firm matches. Only part of the rows carry a size: once, few, many, or a class if the clone is expanded.

d_gene	abundance	j_gene	v_gene	CDR3nt	CDR3aa
TRBD2	many	TRBJ2-7	TRBV28	TGTGCCAGCAGTTTATTCGCTAGCGGGAGAGGTTACGAGCAGTACTTC	CASSLFASGRGYEQYF
-	-	TRBJ2-3	TRBV2	TGTGCCAGCATCCAGAGCACAGATACGCAGTATTTT	CASIQSTDTQYF
-	-	TRBJ2-5	TRBV10-3	TGTGCCATCAGTGACGGGGCCCAAGAGACCCAGTACTTC	CAISDGAQETQYF
TRBD2	-	TRBJ2-3	TRBV9	TGTGCCAGCAGCCAAGGATCGGGAGGGGCAGATACGCAGTATTTT	CASSQGSGGADTQYF
TRBD1	many	TRBJ2-1	TRBV20-1	TGCAGTGCTGGGGACAGTGAGCAGTTCTTC	CSAGDSEQFF
-	few	TRBJ2-7	TRBV19	TGTGCCAGTAGTATCTACGCAGGGGACTACGAGCAGTACTTC	CASSIYAGDYEQYF
TRBD1	many	TRBJ1-2	TRBV7-2	TGTGCCAGCAGCTCCTACAGGGGCCCTAACTATGGCTACACCTTC	CASSSYRGPNYGYTF
TRBD1	-	TRBJ2-1	TRBV10-3	TGTGCCAGCAAGAAGTCCGGGACAGAGCACAGTGAGCAGTTCTTC	CASKKSGTEHSEQFF
-	many	TRBJ2-2	TRBV2	TGTGCCAGCAGTGCTACAGGGTCGCGGGAGCTGTTTTTT	CASSATGSRELFF
-	-	TRBJ1-4	TRBV6-2/TRBV6-3	TGTGCCAGCAGTTACGTGGGTTCCAATGAAAAACTGTTTTTT	CASSYVGSNEKLFF
-	-	TRBJ2-1	TRBV6-2/TRBV6-3	TGTGCCAGCAGCTTTGCAGTGGGGGATGAGCAGTTCTTC	CASSFAVGDEQFF
TRBD1	many	TRBJ1-5	TRBV2	TGTGCCAGCAGAGACAGGGGGCAAGGGCAGCCCCAGCATTTT	CASRDRGQGQPQHF
-	-	TRBJ1-5	TRBV4-1	TGCGCCAGCAGCCAAGTTCAGGGACGCAATCAGCCCCAGCATTTT	CASSQVQGRNQPQHF
-	-	TRBJ2-2	TRBV20-1	TGCAGTGCTTCCCACATAGCGACCGGGGAGCTGTTTTTT	CSASHIATGELFF
-	-	TRBJ2-7	TRBV5-1	TGCGCCAGCAGCTTGTTGCATGGGTTTCCCTACGAGCAGTACTTC	CASSLLHGFPYEQYF
TRBD2	many	TRBJ2-1	TRBV30	TGTGCCTGGAGTTGGGGGGGTAGCTCCTACAATGAGCAGTTCTTC	CAWSWGGSSYNEQFF
-	many	TRBJ1-5	TRBV28	TGTGCCAGCACCCTAGCCGGACGGAGATCTGAGCCCCAGCATTTT	CASTLAGRRSEPQHF